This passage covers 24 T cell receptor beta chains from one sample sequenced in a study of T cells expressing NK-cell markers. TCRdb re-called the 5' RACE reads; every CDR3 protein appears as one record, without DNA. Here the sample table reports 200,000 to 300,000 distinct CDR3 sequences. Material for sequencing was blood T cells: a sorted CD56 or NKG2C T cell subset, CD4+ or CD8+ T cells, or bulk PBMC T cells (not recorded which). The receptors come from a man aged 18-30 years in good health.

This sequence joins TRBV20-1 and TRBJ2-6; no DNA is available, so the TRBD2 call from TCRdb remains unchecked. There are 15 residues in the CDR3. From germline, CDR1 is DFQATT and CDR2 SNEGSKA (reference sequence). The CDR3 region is CSAKPGPSGANVLTF.

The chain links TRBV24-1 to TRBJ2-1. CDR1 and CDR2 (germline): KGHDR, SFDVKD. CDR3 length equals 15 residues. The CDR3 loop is CATNDARASHNEQFF.

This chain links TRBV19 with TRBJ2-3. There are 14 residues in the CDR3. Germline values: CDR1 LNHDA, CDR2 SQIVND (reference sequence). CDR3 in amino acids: CASRDHLSTDTQYF.

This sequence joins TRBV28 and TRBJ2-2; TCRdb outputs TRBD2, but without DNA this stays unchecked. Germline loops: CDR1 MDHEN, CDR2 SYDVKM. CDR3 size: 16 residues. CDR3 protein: CASSAGLAENTGELFF.

CDR3 sequence reads: CSTKTGDTQHF. The chain uses TRBV29-1 and TRBJ1-5; TCRdb selects TRBD1, and the lack of DNA leaves this call unchecked. This CDR3 contains 11 residues. Germline V CDR1 and CDR2: SQVTM, ANQGSEA.

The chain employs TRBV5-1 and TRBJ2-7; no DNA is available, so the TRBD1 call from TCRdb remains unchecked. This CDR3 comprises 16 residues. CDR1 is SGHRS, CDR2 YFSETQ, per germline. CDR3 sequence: CASSFYGQGDTGEQYF.

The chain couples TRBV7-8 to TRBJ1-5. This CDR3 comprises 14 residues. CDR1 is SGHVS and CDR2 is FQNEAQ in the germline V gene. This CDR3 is CASSLGRERQPQHF.

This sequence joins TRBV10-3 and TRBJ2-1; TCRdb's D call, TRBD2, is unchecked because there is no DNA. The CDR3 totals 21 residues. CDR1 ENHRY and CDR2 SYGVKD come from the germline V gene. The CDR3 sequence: CAISESESFLAGGITYNEQFF.

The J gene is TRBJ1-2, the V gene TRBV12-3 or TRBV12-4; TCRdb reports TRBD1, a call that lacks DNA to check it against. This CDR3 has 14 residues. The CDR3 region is CASSTRPGPHGYTF.

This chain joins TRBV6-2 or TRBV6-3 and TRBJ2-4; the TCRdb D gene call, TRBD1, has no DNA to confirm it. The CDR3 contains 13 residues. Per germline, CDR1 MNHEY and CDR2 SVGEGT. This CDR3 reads CASSNPGQNIQYF.

CDR3 amino acids: CASSPRAGETGELFF. This sequence joins TRBV5-1 and TRBJ2-2; TCRdb's D call, TRBD2, is unchecked because there is no DNA. The CDR3 has 15 residues. The germline CDR1 and CDR2 sequences are SGHRS and YFSETQ. Full variable domain (remainder filled in from reference TRBV5-1 and TRBJ2-2): KAGVTQTPRYLIKTRGQQVTLSCSPISGHRSVSWYQQTPGQGLQFLFEYFSETQRNKGNFPGRFSGRQFSNSRSEMNVSTLELGDSALYLCASSPRAGETGELFFGEGSRLTVL.

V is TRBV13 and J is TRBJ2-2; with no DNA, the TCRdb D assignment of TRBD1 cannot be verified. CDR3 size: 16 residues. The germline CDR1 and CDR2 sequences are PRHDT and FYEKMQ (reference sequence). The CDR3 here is CASSPLTPGNTGELFF.

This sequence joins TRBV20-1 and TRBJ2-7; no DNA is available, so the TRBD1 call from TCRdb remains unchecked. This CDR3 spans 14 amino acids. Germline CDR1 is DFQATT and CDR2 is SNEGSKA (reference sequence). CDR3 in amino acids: CSAPRIPGRDEQYF.

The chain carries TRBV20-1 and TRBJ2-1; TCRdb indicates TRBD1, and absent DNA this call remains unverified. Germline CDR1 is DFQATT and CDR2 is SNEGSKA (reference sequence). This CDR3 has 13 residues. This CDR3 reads CSARRGQWNEQFF.

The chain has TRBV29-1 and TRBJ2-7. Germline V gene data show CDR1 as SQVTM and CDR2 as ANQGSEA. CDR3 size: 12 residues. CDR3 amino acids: CSVRYSDYEQYF.

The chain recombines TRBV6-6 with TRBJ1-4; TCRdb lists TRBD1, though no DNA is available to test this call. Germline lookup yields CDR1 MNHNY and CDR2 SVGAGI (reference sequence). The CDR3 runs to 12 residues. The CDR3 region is CASGRESEKLFF.

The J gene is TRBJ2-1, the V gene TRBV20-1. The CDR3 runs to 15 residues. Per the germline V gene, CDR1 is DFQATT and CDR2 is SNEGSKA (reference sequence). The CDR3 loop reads CSAIRTEKPYNEQFF.

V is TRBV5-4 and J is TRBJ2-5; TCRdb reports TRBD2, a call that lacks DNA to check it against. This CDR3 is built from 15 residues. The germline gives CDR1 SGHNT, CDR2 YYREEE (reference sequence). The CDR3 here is CASSAASGGEETQYF.

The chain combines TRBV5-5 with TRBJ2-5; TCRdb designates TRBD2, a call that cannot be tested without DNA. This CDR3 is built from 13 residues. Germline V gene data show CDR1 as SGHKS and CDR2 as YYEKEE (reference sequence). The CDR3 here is CASSRTSQETQYF.

The CDR3 is CASSLAHTDTQYF. The chain recombines TRBV7-2 with TRBJ2-3. Per germline, CDR1 SGHTA and CDR2 FQGNSA. The CDR3 is made up of 13 amino acids.

CDR3 amino acids: CAISGDWDGGMETQYF. V gene TRBV10-3 combines with J gene TRBJ2-5; TCRdb's D call, TRBD2, is unchecked because there is no DNA. This CDR3 is 16 amino acids long. Germline CDR1 ENHRY, CDR2 SYGVKD.

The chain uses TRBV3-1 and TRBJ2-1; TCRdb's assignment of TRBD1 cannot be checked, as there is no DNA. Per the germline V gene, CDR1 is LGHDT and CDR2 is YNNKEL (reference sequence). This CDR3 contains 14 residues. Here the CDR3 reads CASSHRGQLGEQFF.

CDR3 protein: CASSLEGLSYNEQFF. The gene calls are TRBV5-1 and TRBJ2-1. The germline CDR1 and CDR2 sequences are SGHRS and YFSETQ. The CDR3 sequence is 15 residues long.

This chain's CDR3 is CSASDRDHTQYF. The genes are TRBV20-1 and TRBJ2-3; TCRdb names TRBD1, which stays unverified in the absence of DNA. This CDR3 contains 12 residues. Germline V gene sequence: CDR1 DFQATT, CDR2 SNEGSKA (reference sequence).